Each of the 9 T cell receptor beta chains below was sequenced from the same sample in a study of a mutant IDH1 vaccine in newly diagnosed glioma. Libraries were prepared by immunoSEQ multiplex PCR; TCRdb keeps only in-frame clonotypes and omits some of them. The profile shows 55,000 to 70,000 clones, approximately 79% of them singletons. Time point indicated: baseline, week 1 (first vaccination visit). Treatment denoted: pre-vaccination baseline after standard-of-care therapy. The specimen comprised PBMCs, sampled from a glioma patient treated with radiotherapy, temozolomide or both. The receptors come from a man aged 50 to 59 with glioma.

The V call is TRBV5-4, the J call TRBJ2-1; unclear D gene. Trimming cost V 1 base and J 6 bases, with 14 bases left between them. The V gene's germline CDR1 is SGHNT and CDR2 YYREEE (reference sequence). CDR3 length: 15 residues. Here the CDR3 reads CASSLLVGGTNEQFF. In DNA, the CDR3 is TGTGCCAGCAGCTTGTTGGTTGGCGGCACCAATGAGCAGTTCTTC.

The CDR3 protein is CASRSLGGHGYTF. The DNA of the CDR3 is TGTGCCAGCAGATCGCTGGGGGGGCATGGCTACACCTTC. V and J are TRBV6-5 and TRBJ1-2; D is perhaps TRBD1 (6 bases). The CDR3 runs 13 residues. Trimming cost V 6 bases and J 6 bases, with 14 bases left between them. Germline V CDR1 and CDR2: MNHEY, SVGAGI.

The chain links TRBV30 to TRBJ1-1; D is unresolved. V was cut by 3 bases and J by 3 bases, with 11 bases left in between. CDR3 length: 13 residues. Per the germline V gene, CDR1 is GTSNPN and CDR2 is SVGIG (reference sequence). CDR3 loop: CAWRQSLHTEAFF. The CDR3, as DNA: TGTGCCTGGAGACAGTCCCTTCACACTGAAGCTTTCTTT.

The V gene is TRBV25-1, the J gene TRBJ2-5, with a possible D match to TRBD1 (6 bases). V was shortened by 1 base and J by 4 bases, with 10 bases between the two germline ends. The CDR3 sequence is 14 residues long. CDR1 and CDR2 from the germline V gene are MGHDK and SYGVNS. CDR3 loop: CASSEWGRGETQYF. The CDR3 DNA reads as TGTGCCAGCAGTGAATGGGGCAGGGGAGAGACCCAGTACTTC.

There are a few counts of this clone. DNA for the CDR3: TGTGCCAGTCGGGAGGGGAGCTCCTACGAGCAGTACTTC. Translating gives CASREGSSYEQYF. J is TRBJ2-7 and V is TRBV7-2, with 8 bases fitting TRBD2. In germline, CDR1 is SGHTA, CDR2 FQGNSA. CDR3 length: 13 residues. V was clipped by 9 bases and J by 0 bases; unmatched bases: 4.

In DNA form, the CDR3 reads TGTGCCAGCAGCTTGTCGGGACAGGGGGCTAGCGAGCAGTACTTC. It is translated as CASSLSGQGASEQYF. This chain links TRBV11-2 with TRBJ2-7, with 12 bases identical to TRBD1. This CDR3 is built from 15 residues. V gave up 3 bases and J gave up 6 bases; unmatched junction bases: 6. Germline CDR1 reads SGHAT; CDR2 reads FQNNGV. Full variable domain (rest looked up from reference TRBV11-2 and TRBJ2-7): EAGVAQSPRYKIIEKRQSVAFWCNPISGHATLYWYQQILGQGPKLLIQFQNNGVVDDSQLPKDRFSAERLKGVDSTLKIQPAKLEDSAVYLCASSLSGQGASEQYFGPGTRLTVT.

The chain links TRBV6-5 to TRBJ2-7, with 9 positions matching TRBD1. With V trimmed by 7 bases and J by 2 bases, 6 bases remained unmatched. The germline V gene encodes CDR1 MNHEY and CDR2 SVGAGI. The CDR3 covers 14 residues. CDR3 sequence (DNA): TGTGCCAGCACCCAAGACAGGGGGACCTACGAGCAGTACTTC. Protein product: CASTQDRGTYEQYF.

The chain joins TRBV7-8 to TRBJ1-2, with a tentative D call TRBD1 (5 bases). CDR1 SGHVS and CDR2 FQNEAQ come from the germline V gene. The V end was cut by 3 bases, the J end by 4 bases, with 12 bases between. The CDR3 has 14 amino acids. The chain's CDR3 is CASSLFVQGYGYTF. The CDR3 bases are TGTGCCAGCAGCTTGTTTGTCCAGGGCTATGGCTACACCTTC.

This clone has just one count. The chain uses TRBV25-1 and TRBJ1-1; tentatively, D is TRBD1 (5 bases). V was clipped by 3 bases and J by 8 bases, with 16 bases between them. The CDR3 is made up of 14 amino acids. Germline CDR1 reads MGHDK; CDR2 reads SYGVNS. The DNA of the CDR3 is TGTGCCAGCAGTGACTACAGACAGCCGTCCGAAGCTTTCTTT. The encoded protein is CASSDYRQPSEAFF.